This T cell receptor beta chain was identified during a study of cytomegalovirus exposure and HLA in healthy donors. This CDR3 has 16 amino acids. V lost 5 bases, J lost 3 bases, and 7 bases stayed unmatched. In germline, CDR1 is SGHTA, CDR2 FQGNSA. Use of 60 Vbeta and 13 Jbeta primers characterized the PCR. TCRdb's table, derived via immunoSEQ multiplex PCR, lists solely in-frame clones and lacks some. Of around 150,000 clones listed, 70% to 80% are singletons. This receptor was identified in a woman in her forties or fifties in good health and CMV-seronegative. Sequenced: PBMCs. This chain uses TRBV7-2 with TRBJ1-4; 9 positions agree with TRBD1. The CDR3 region has the DNA TGTGCCAGCAGCGAAAGGGACAGGGTCTCTAATGAAAAACTGTTTTTT. It codes for CASSERDRVSNEKLFF.